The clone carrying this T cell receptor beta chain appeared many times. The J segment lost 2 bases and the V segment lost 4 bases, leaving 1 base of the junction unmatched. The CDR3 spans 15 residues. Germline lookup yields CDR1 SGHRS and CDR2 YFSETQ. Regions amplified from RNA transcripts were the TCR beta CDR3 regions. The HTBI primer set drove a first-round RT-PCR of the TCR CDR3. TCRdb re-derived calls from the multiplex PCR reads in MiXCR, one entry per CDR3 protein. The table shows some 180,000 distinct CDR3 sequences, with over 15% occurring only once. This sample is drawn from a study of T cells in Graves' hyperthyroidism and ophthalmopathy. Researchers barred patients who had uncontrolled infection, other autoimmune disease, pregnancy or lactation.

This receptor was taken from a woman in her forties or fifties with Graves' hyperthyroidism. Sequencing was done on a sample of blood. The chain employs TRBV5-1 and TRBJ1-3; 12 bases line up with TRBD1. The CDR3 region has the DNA TGCGCCAGCAGCGGGGACAGGGGGCCTGGAAACACCATATATTTT. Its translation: CASSGDRGPGNTIYF.